This T cell receptor beta chain was sequenced during a study of PD-1 blockade in classical Hodgkin lymphoma. Study-level background: Intravenous nivolumab at 3 mg/kg was given to patients every 2 weeks.

Some clones are missing from TCRdb's copy, which holds only in-frame ones; the method was immunoSEQ multiplex PCR. The sample has thousands of clones, roughly three quarters seen once. Per the germline V gene, CDR1 is KGHSH and CDR2 is LQKENI. Trimming cost V 3 bases and J 3 bases, with 14 bases left between them. The CDR3 is made up of 15 amino acids. All trial patients relapsed after autologous stem cell transplantation. Purification of CD4+ T cells from thawed PBMCs was performed via magnetic negative selection. Note on this clone: Its target is unknown.

Study observations and caveats: There remain no defined causes for the repertoire differences, which possibly reflect disease activity or prior therapy.

The chain links TRBV18 to TRBJ2-5, with D perhaps matching TRBD2 (5 bases). The sequence was collected from a human donor with classical Hodgkin lymphoma. Sequenced here: CD4+ T cells from blood, sampled at baseline. CDR3 nucleotide sequence: TGTGCCAGCTCACCCCGGCGGGCCCTGAAAGAGACCCAGTACTTC. Its protein is CASSPRRALKETQYF.